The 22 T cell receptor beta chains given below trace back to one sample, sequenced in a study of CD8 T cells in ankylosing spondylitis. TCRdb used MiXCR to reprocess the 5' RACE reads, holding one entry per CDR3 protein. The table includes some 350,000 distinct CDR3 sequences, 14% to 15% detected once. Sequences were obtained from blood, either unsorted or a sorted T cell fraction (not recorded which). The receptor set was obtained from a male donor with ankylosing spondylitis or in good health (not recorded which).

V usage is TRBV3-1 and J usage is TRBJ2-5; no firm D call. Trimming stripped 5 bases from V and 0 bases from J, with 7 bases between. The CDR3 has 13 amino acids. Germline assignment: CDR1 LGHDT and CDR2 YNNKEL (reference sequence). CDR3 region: CASSGVYQETQYF. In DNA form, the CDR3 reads TGTGCCAGCAGCGGTGTTTACCAAGAGACCCAGTACTTC.

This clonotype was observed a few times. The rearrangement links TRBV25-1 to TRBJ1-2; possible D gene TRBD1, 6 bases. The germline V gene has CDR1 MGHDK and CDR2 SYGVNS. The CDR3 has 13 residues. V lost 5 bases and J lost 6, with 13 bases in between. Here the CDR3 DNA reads TGTGCCAGCAGTTGGGGGGCACAAGATGGCTACACCTTC. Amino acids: CASSWGAQDGYTF.

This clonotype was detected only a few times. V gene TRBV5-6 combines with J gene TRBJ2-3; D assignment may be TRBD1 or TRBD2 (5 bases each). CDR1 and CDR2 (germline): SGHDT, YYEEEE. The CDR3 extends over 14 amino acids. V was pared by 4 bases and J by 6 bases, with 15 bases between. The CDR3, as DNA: TGTGCCAGCAGCCCAGGGACCGTCCAGGATACGCAGTATTTT. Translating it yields CASSPGTVQDTQYF. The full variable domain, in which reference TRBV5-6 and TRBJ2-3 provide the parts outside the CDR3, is DAGVTQSPTHLIKTRGQQVTLRCSPKSGHDTVSWYQQALGQGPQFIFQYYEEEERQRGNFPDRFSGHQFPNYSSELNVNALLLGDSALYLCASSPGTVQDTQYFGPGTRLTVL.

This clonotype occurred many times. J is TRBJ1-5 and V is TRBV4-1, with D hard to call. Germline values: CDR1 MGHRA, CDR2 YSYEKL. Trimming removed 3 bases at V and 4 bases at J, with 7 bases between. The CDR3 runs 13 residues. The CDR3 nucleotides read TGCGCCAGCAGCCACGAAGGAAATCAGCCCCAGCATTTT. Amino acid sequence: CASSHEGNQPQHF.

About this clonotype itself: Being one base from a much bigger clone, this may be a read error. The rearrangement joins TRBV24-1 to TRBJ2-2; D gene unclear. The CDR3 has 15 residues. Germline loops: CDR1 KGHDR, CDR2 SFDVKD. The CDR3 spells CDTSDWASKDGELFF. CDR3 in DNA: TGTGACACCAGTGATTGGGCCAGTAAGGACGGGGAGCTGTTTTTT.

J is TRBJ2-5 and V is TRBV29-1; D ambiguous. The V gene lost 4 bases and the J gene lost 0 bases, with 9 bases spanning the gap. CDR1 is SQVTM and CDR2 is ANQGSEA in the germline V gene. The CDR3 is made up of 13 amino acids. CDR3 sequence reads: CSVAEQYQETQYF. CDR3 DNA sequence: TGCAGCGTTGCCGAGCAGTACCAAGAGACCCAGTACTTC.

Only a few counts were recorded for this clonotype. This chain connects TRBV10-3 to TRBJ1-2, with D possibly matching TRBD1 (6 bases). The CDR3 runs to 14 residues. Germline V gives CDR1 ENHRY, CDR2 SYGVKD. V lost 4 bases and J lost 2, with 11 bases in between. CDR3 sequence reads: CAISVGGPNYGYTF. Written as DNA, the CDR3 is TGTGCCATCAGTGTCGGGGGCCCGAACTATGGCTACACCTTC.

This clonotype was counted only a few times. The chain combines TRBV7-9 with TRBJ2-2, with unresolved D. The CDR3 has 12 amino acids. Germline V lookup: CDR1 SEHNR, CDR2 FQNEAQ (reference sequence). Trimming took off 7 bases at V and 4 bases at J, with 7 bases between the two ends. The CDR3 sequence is CASNKGTGELFF. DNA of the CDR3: TGTGCCAGCAATAAAGGCACCGGGGAGCTGTTTTTT.

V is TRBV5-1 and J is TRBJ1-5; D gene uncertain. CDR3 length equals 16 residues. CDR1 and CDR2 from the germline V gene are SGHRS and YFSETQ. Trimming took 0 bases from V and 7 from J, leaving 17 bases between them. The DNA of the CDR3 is TGCGCCAGCAGCTTGGGCGGTTCGGGAATGGGACAGCCCCAGCATTTT. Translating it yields CASSLGGSGMGQPQHF. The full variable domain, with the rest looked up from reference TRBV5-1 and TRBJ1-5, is KAGVTQTPRYLIKTRGQQVTLSCSPISGHRSVSWYQQTPGQGLQFLFEYFSETQRNKGNFPGRFSGRQFSNSRSEMNVSTLELGDSALYLCASSLGGSGMGQPQHFGDGTRLSIL.

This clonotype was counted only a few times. In DNA form, the CDR3 reads TGCAGCGCCTCTGGAGGGGACAGGGCCTCCTACGAGCAGTACTTC. Translated, it gives CSASGGDRASYEQYF. The chain employs TRBV29-1 and TRBJ2-7, with TRBD1 matching over 9 bases. V lost 7 bases, J lost 0 bases, and 10 bases stayed unmatched. The CDR3 extends over 15 amino acids. Germline values: CDR1 SQVTM, CDR2 ANQGSEA.

The CDR3 is CASSLAVTETQYF. The CDR3 DNA follows: TGTGCCAGCAGCTTGGCGGTAACAGAGACCCAGTACTTC. V gene TRBV7-9 combines with J gene TRBJ2-5, with D unresolved. The CDR3 consists of 13 residues. Germline V gene data show CDR1 as SEHNR and CDR2 as FQNEAQ (reference sequence). The germline V and J ends were trimmed by 3 bases and 4 bases, with 9 bases remaining between them.

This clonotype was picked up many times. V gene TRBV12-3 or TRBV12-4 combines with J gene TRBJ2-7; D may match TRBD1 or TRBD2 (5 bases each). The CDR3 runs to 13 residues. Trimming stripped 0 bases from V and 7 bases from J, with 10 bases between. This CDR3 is CASSLAGVEEQYF. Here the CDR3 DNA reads TGTGCCAGCAGTTTAGCGGGGGTCGAAGAGCAGTACTTC.

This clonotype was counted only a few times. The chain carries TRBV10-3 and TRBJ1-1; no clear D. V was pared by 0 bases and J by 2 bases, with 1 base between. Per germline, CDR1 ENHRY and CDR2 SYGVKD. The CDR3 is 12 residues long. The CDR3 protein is CAISESNTEAFF. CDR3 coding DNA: TGTGCCATCAGTGAGTCTAACACTGAAGCTTTCTTT.

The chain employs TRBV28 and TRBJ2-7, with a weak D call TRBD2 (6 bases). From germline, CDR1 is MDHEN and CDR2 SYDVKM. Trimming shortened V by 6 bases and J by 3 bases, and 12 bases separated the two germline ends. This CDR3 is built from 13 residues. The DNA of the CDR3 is TGTGCCAGCAGGCGGGGCTCGAACTACGAGCAGTACTTC. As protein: CASRRGSNYEQYF.

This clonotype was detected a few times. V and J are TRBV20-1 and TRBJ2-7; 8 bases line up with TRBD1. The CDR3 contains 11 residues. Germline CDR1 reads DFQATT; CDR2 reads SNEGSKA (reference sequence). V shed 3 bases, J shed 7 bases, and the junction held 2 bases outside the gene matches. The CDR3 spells CSASGDREQYF. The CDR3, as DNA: TGCAGTGCTAGCGGGGACAGGGAGCAGTACTTC.

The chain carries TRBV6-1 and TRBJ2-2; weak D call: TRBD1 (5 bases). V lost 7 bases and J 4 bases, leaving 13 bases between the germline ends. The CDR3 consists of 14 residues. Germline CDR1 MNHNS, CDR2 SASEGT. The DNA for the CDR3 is TGTGCCAGCAAACAGGACCCGGGCACCGGGGAGCTGTTTTTT. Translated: CASKQDPGTGELFF.

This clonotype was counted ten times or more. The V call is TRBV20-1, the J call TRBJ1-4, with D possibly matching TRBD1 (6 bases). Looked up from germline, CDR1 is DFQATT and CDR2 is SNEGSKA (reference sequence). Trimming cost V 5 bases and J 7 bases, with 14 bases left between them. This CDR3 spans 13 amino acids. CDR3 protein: CSAPAGGSEKLFF. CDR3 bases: TGCAGTGCTCCGGCGGGGGGCAGTGAAAAACTGTTTTTT.

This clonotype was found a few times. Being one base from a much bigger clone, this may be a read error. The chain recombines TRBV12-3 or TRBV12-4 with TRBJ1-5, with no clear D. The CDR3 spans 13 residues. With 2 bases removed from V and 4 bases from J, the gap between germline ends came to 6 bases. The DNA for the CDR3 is TGTGCCAGCAGTTTAAGGCCGAATCAGCCCCAGCATTTT. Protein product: CASSLRPNQPQHF.

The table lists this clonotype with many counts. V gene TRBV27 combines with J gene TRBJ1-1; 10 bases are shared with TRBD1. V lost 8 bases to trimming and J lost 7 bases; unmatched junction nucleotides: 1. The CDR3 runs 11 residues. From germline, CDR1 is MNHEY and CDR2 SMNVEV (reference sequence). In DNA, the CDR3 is TGTGCCAGCCGGGACAGGGGTGAAGCTTTCTTT. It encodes CASRDRGEAFF.

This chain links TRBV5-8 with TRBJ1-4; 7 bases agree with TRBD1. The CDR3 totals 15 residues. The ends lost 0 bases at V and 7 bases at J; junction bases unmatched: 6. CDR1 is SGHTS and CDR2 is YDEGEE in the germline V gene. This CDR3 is CASSLGDRVGEKLFF. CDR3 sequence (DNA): TGTGCCAGCAGCTTGGGCGACAGGGTGGGTGAAAAACTGTTTTTT.

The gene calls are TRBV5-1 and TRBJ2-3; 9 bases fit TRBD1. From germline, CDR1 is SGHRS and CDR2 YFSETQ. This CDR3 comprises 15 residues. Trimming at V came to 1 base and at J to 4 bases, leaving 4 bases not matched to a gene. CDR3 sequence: CASSLPGTGSDTQYF. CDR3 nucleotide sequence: TGCGCCAGCAGCTTGCCCGGGACAGGGTCAGATACGCAGTATTTT. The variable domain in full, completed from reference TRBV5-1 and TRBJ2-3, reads KAGVTQTPRYLIKTRGQQVTLSCSPISGHRSVSWYQQTPGQGLQFLFEYFSETQRNKGNFPGRFSGRQFSNSRSEMNVSTLELGDSALYLCASSLPGTGSDTQYFGPGTRLTVL.

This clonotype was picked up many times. The CDR3 region has the DNA TGTGCCATCAGTGAGTCGATCGTAGATACGCAGTATTTT. Protein: CAISESIVDTQYF. The rearrangement links TRBV10-3 to TRBJ2-3; D is uncertain. The CDR3 spans 13 residues. Germline V gives CDR1 ENHRY, CDR2 SYGVKD. The V end lost 0 bases, the J end lost 5 bases, and 6 bases lay between the germline ends.